Reported below is one T cell receptor (beta chain). The target antigen is unknown. Sequencing was performed with immunoSEQ multiplex PCR; in TCRdb, only in-frame clones are kept and a portion is missing. The data show 2 million to 2.5 million clones, roughly 95% seen once. CDR1 is SGHRS and CDR2 is YFSETQ in the germline V gene. V dropped 1 base and J dropped 2 bases, with 8 bases sitting between them. This CDR3 region has 14 residues. The data are from a study of shared clonotypes between healthy human individuals. Study-wide findings and caveats: Only blood underwent sampling, and tissue repertoires likely differ.

The origin of this receptor is a man aged 18 to 30 in good health. The genes are TRBV5-1 and TRBJ2-3; no definite D call. The source material was naive CD4+ T cells sorted from blood. Subset meaning: CD45RA+ positively selected. The CDR3 sequence is CASSLYSYTDTQYF. CDR3 DNA sequence: TGCGCCAGCAGCTTGTACAGTTACACAGATACGCAGTATTTT.